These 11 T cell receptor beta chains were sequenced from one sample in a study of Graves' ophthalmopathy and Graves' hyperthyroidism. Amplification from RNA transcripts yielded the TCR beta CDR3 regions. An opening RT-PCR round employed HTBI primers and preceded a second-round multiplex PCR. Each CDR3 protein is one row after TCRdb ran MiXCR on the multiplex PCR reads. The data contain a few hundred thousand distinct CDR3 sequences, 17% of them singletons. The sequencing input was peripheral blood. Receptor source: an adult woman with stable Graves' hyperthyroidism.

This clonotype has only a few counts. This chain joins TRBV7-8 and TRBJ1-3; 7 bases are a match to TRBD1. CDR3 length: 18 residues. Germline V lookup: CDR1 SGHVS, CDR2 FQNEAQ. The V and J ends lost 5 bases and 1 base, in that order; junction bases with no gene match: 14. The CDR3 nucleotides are TGTGCCAGCAGCGGATGGGACAGCCATCCTCCTTCTGGAAACACCATATATTTT. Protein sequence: CASSGWDSHPPSGNTIYF.

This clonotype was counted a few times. CDR3: CATSRGDEETQYF. CDR3 in DNA: TGTGCCACCAGCAGAGGTGACGAAGAGACCCAGTACTTC. This chain connects TRBV15 to TRBJ2-5, with D unresolved. Germline V gene sequence: CDR1 LNHNV, CDR2 YYDKDF (reference sequence). Trimming left V 1 base short and J 3 bases short, with 6 bases between. This CDR3 contains 13 residues.

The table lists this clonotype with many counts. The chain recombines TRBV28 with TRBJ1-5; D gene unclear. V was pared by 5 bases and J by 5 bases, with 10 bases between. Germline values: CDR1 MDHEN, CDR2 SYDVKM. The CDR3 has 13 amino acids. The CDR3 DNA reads TGTGCCAGCAGTCCGCCCGATCATCAGCCCCAGCATTTT. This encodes CASSPPDHQPQHF.

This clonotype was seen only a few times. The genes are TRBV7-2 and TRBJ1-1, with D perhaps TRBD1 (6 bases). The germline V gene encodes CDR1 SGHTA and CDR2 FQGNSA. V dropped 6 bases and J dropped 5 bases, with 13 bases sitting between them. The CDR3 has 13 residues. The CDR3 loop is CASRRGGKTEAFF. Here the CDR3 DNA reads TGTGCCAGCAGAAGAGGGGGTAAGACTGAAGCTTTCTTT.

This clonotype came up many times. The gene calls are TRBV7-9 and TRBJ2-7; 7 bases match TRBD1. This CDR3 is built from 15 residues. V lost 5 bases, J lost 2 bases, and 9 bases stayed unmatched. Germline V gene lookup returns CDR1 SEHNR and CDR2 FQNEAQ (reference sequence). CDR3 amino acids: CASSGNRGLTYEQYF. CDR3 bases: TGTGCCAGCAGCGGAAACAGGGGCCTTACCTACGAGCAGTACTTC.

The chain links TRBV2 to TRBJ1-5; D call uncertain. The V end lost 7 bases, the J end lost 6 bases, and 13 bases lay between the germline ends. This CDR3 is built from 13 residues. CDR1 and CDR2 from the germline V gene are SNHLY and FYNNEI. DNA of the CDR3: TGTGCCAGCATAGGTAGGGAATCTCAGCCCCAGCATTTT. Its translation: CASIGRESQPQHF.

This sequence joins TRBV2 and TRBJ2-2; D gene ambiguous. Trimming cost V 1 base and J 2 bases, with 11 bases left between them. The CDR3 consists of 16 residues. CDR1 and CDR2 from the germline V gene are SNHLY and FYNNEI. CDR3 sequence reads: CASSEGWRFNTGELFF. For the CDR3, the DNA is TGTGCCAGCAGTGAAGGGTGGCGGTTTAACACCGGGGAGCTGTTTTTT.

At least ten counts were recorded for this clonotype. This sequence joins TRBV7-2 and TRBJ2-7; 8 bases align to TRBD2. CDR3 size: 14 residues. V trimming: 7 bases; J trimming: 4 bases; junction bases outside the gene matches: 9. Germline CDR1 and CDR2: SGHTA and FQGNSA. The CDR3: CASNLGAGAYEQYF. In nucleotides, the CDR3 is TGTGCCAGCAACTTGGGAGCGGGAGCGTACGAGCAGTACTTC.

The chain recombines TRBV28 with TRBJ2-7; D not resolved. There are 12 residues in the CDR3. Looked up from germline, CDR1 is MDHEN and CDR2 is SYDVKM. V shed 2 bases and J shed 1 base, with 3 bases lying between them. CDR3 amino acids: CASSLASYEQYV. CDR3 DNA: TGTGCCAGCAGTTTAGCGTCCTACGAGCAGTACGTC.

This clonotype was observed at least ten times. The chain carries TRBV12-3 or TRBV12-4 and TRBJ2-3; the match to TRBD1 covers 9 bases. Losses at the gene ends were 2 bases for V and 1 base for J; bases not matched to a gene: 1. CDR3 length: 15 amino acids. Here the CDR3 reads CASSLRTGGTDTQYF. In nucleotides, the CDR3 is TGTGCCAGCAGTTTAAGGACAGGGGGCACAGATACGCAGTATTTT.

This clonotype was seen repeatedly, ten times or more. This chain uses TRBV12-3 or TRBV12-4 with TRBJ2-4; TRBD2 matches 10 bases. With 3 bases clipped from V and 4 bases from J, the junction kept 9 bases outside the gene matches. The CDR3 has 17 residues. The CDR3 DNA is TGTGCCAGCAGTTTTGGGACCCTAGCGGGAGTAAAAAACATTCAGTACTTC. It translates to CASSFGTLAGVKNIQYF.